This section outlines one T cell receptor beta chain sequence together with its context. All donors participated as healthy donors of bone marrow. With 60 Vbeta and 13 Jbeta primers, the PCR was carried out. The data were produced by immunoSEQ multiplex PCR, yet TCRdb's version contains in-frame clones alone and is incomplete. The data show 150,000 to 200,000 clones, about 87% seen once. This record comes from a study of cytomegalovirus exposure and HLA in healthy donors. This CDR3 contains 14 residues. Trimming took off 4 bases at V and 6 bases at J, with 15 bases between the two ends. Germline assignment: CDR1 WSHSY and CDR2 SAAADI.

The receptor's source is a woman under 30 in good health and CMV-seronegative. The chain couples TRBV10-2 to TRBJ1-2; D is uncertain. The sequenced sample was PBMCs. DNA of the CDR3: TGCGCCAGCAGTGTAGAGAGGGTGACCGATGGCTACACCTTC. Its protein product is CASSVERVTDGYTF.